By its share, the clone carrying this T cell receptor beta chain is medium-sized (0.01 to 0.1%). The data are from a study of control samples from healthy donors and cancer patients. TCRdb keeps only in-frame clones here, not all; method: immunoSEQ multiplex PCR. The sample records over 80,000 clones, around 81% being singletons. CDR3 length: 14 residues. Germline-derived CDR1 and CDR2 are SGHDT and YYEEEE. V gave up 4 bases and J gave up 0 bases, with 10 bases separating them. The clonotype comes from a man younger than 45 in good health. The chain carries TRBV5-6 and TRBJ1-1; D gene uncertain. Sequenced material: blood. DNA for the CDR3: TGTGCCAGCAGCCGTGACATGATGAACACTGAAGCTTTCTTT. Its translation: CASSRDMMNTEAFF.